This TCR beta chain came from a study of blood T cell repertoires in COVID-19. Across the whole study: From T cells, B-cell-depleted T cells, or PBMCs came the material, which was cDNA or gDNA.

Per the original data handling: Amplification from reference gene primers served as the basis for estimated nucleated cell counts. TCRdb keeps only in-frame clones here, not all; method: immunoSEQ multiplex PCR. That table furnishes V, J and clone size, whereas the DNA furnished D and trimming. Of 250,000 to 300,000 clones listed, approximately 85% are singletons. The study drew participants aged about 18 to 95 years from approximately 25 US areas. Participants' own reports of clinical history determined their cohort assignment. Sequenced input: PBMCs or T cells enriched from blood (not recorded which). This receptor was obtained from a woman under 40 who had recovered from COVID-19.

The CDR3 DNA reads as TGTGCCAGTAGTACCCGGGACAGTCACCTCTATAGCAATCAGCCCCAGCATTTT. Protein product: CASSTRDSHLYSNQPQHF. The rearrangement uses TRBV19 and TRBJ1-5; 7 nucleotides agree with TRBD1. Germline V gene data show CDR1 as LNHDA and CDR2 as SQIVND (reference sequence). The CDR3 contains 18 residues. J lost 0 bases, V lost 4 bases, and 12 bases had no gene match.